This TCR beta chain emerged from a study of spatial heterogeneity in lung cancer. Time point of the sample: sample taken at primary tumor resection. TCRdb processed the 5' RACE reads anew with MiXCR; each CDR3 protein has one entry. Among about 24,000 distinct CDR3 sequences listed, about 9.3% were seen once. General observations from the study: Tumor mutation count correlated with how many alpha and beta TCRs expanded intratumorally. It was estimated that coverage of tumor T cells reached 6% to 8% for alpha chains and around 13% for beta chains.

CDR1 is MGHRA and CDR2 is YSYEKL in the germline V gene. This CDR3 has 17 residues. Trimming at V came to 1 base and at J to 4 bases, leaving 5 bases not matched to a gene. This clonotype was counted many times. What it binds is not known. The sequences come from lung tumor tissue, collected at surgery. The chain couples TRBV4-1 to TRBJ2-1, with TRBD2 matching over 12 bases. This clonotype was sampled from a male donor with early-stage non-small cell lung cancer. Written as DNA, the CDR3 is TGCGCCAGCAGCCAAGTTGGCACTAGCGGGAGGTACAATGAGCAGTTCTTC. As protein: CASSQVGTSGRYNEQFF.